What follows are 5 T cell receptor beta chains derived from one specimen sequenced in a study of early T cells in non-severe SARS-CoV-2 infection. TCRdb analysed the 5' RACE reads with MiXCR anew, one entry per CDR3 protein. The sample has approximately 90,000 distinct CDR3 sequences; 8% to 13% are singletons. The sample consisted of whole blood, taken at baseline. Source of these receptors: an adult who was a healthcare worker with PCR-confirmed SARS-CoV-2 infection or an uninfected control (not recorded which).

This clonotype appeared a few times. CDR3 loop: CACTGGSLTDTQYF. For the CDR3, the DNA is TGTGCCTGTACAGGGGGATCCCTCACAGATACGCAGTATTTT. This chain links TRBV30 with TRBJ2-3; 8 bases are a match to TRBD1. V dropped 6 bases and J dropped 2; count of bases not matched to a gene: 7. The CDR3 consists of 14 residues. Germline V gene sequence: CDR1 GTSNPN, CDR2 SVGIG (reference sequence).

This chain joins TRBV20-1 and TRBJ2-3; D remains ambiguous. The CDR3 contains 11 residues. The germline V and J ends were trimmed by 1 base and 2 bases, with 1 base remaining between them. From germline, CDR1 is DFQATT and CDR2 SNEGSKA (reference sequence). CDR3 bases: TGCAGTGCTAGAGCCACAGATACGCAGTATTTT. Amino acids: CSARATDTQYF.

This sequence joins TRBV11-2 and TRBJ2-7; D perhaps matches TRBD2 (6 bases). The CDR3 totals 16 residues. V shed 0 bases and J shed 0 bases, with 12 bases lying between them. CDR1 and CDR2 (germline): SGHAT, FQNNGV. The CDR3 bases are TGTGCCAGCAGCTTAGACGCGGGGTCCTTCTCCTACGAGCAGTACTTC. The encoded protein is CASSLDAGSFSYEQYF.

This chain's CDR3 is CASSGTVDPSTGEQYF. The DNA of the CDR3 is TGTGCCAGCAGTGGGACAGTCGACCCCTCTACGGGCGAGCAGTACTTC. The chain uses TRBV2 and TRBJ2-7; TRBD1 might be the D (6 bases). The germline V gene encodes CDR1 SNHLY and CDR2 FYNNEI. The length of the CDR3 is 16 residues. V was shortened by 4 bases and J by 6 bases, with 22 bases between the two germline ends.

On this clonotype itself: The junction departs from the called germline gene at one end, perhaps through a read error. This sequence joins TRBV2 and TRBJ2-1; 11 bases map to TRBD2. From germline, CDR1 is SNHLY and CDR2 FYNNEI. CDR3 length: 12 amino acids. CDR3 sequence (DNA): TGTGCCAGCAGTGACTCCGGGACTAGCGGATCCTTC. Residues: CASSDSGTSGSF.